Listed below are T cell receptor beta chains from one sample, sequenced in a study of neurological immune-mediated disorders. TCRdb redid the calling of the 5' RACE reads with MiXCR, one entry per CDR3 protein. The sample consists of approximately 100,000 distinct CDR3 sequences, 3.5% of them appearing once. The specimen was PBMCs. The receptor set was obtained from a woman under 30 with multiple sclerosis. The CDR3 runs from the conserved cysteine through the conserved F or W. D genes are given only for firm matches. Size values are once, few and many counts, or a class for expanded clones, and some rows have none.

v_call	j_call	clone_size	d_call	cdr3_aa	cdr3_nt
TRBV12-3/TRBV12-4	TRBJ1-5	-	-	CASSLARAGNKTQNF	TGTGCCAGCAGTTTAGCGCGGGCAGGGAATAAGACCCAGAATTTT
TRBV2	TRBJ1-5	many	-	CASSDLRRNQPQHF	TGTGCCAGCAGCGACTTACGACGAAATCAGCCCCAGCATTTT
TRBV7-9	TRBJ1-2	many	TRBD1	CASSLEGTGGSLYGYTF	TGTGCCAGCAGCCTCGAGGGGACAGGGGGCTCCCTCTATGGCTACACCTTC
TRBV2	TRBJ2-3	many	TRBD2	CVSNKRGITDTQYF	TGTGTCAGCAATAAGCGGGGGATCACAGATACGCAGTATTTT
TRBV19	TRBJ1-5	few	-	CASRTLRAPEQPQHF	TGTGCCAGTAGAACCTTGAGGGCGCCAGAACAGCCCCAGCATTTT
TRBV19	TRBJ1-1	many	-	CASSRSPEEAFF	TGTGCCAGTAGTCGTTCCCCCGAAGAAGCTTTCTTT
TRBV5-1	TRBJ2-1	-	-	CASRNGTHYNEQFF	TGCGCCAGCAGGAATGGGACACACTACAATGAGCAGTTCTTC
TRBV2	TRBJ1-2	many	-	CASRALSGYGYTF	TGTGCCAGCAGGGCCTTGAGCGGCTATGGCTACACCTTC
TRBV28	TRBJ1-2	many	-	CASTLYLQGLSGYTF	TGTGCCAGCACCCTCTATCTCCAGGGTCTGAGCGGCTACACCTTC
TRBV4-1	TRBJ1-2	many	-	CASSQDLSGSVDYGYTF	TGCGCCAGCAGCCAAGATCTTTCGGGTTCGGTAGACTATGGCTACACCTTC
TRBV28	TRBJ1-2	many	-	CASSAPAGASYGYTF	TGTGCCAGCAGTGCGCCGGCAGGAGCCTCCTATGGCTACACCTTC